The next 31 T cell receptor beta chains were all read from a single sample in a study of T cell clusters in autoimmune cytopenias. Tens of thousands of genome equivalents of blood DNA were amplified for TRB. TRB was amplified by touch-down multiplex PCR, primer pools A and B combined. TCRdb reprocessed the multiplex PCR reads and stores each CDR3 protein as one record, lacking DNA. This sample's table reports around 9,000 distinct CDR3 sequences. The sequenced material came from peripheral blood. These TCRs come from a human donor with an autoimmune cytopenia or autoimmune hepatitis (not recorded which).

This clonotype is identified as medium-sized (0.01 to 0.1%) from frequency. The chain has TRBV29-1 and TRBJ2-7; TCRdb designates TRBD2, a call that cannot be tested without DNA. Germline V gene data show CDR1 as SQVTM and CDR2 as ANQGSEA. The CDR3 covers 16 residues. CDR3 region: CSVRRWRGDRGDEQYF.

J is TRBJ2-7 and V is TRBV12-3 or TRBV12-4; with no DNA, the TCRdb D assignment of TRBD1 cannot be verified. The CDR3 covers 12 residues. CDR3 in amino acids: CASSHGGLEQYF.

This clonotype ranks as medium-sized (0.01 to 0.1%) in terms of frequency. The rearrangement links TRBV6-5 to TRBJ2-2; TCRdb's D call, TRBD2, is unchecked because there is no DNA. Per the germline V gene, CDR1 is MNHEY and CDR2 is SVGAGI. CDR3 length: 17 residues. The CDR3 is CASSYSIAGDDTGELFF.

The V and J genes are TRBV19 and TRBJ1-1; without DNA, the TCRdb call of TRBD1 cannot be checked. The germline gives CDR1 LNHDA, CDR2 SQIVND (reference sequence). The length of the CDR3 is 13 residues. Here the CDR3 reads CASSRGHAVWAFF.

The gene calls are TRBV6-5 and TRBJ2-5; the TCRdb call, TRBD2, lacks DNA for checking. Per the germline V gene, CDR1 is MNHEY and CDR2 is SVGAGI. This CDR3 region has 14 residues. This CDR3 is CASSDEGGRKTQYF.

This chain links TRBV24-1 with TRBJ1-5; no DNA is available, so the TRBD1 call from TCRdb remains unchecked. This CDR3 spans 14 amino acids. Looked up from germline, CDR1 is KGHDR and CDR2 is SFDVKD. The CDR3 spells CATAPGQTNQPQHF.

This CDR3 reads CASSFLTGGEQFF. The chain couples TRBV12-3 or TRBV12-4 to TRBJ2-5; TCRdb indicates TRBD2, and absent DNA this call remains unverified. This CDR3 has 13 residues.

The rearrangement joins TRBV28 to TRBJ1-1; the D gene TCRdb calls, TRBD1, cannot be checked with no DNA. The CDR3 sequence is 16 residues long. CDR1 and CDR2 from the germline V gene are MDHEN and SYDVKM. CDR3 loop: CASSLVQGAGNTEAFF.

V and J are TRBV5-8 and TRBJ1-2. This CDR3 is 12 amino acids long. CDR1 and CDR2 (germline): SGHTS, YDEGEE. CDR3 protein: CASSFGTYGYTF.

This clonotype counts as medium-sized by frequency. The chain combines TRBV27 with TRBJ2-7. The CDR3 is 14 residues long. CDR1 and CDR2 (germline): MNHEY, SMNVEV (reference sequence). CDR3 residues: CASSLVGFSYEQYF.

V gene TRBV18 combines with J gene TRBJ2-7; TCRdb's D call of TRBD1 is untestable without DNA. The CDR3 spans 14 residues. Germline-derived CDR1 and CDR2 are KGHSH and LQKENI. CDR3 loop: CASSRAGGSYEQYF.

Its frequency marks this clonotype as medium-sized (0.01 to 0.1%). The J gene is TRBJ1-1, the V gene TRBV12-3 or TRBV12-4. The CDR3 runs to 12 residues. The CDR3 reads CASIEGKAEAFF.

The V and J genes are TRBV6-5 and TRBJ1-2; TCRdb designates TRBD1, a call that cannot be tested without DNA. This CDR3 is built from 16 residues. CDR1 is MNHEY and CDR2 is SVGAGI in the germline V gene. This CDR3 reads CASSYPITGGAYGYTF.

The chain links TRBV10-1 to TRBJ2-7; TCRdb's assignment of TRBD2 cannot be checked, as there is no DNA. From germline, CDR1 is WNHNN and CDR2 SYGVQD (reference sequence). This CDR3 is built from 14 residues. This CDR3 reads CASSPAVSGYEQYF.

This clonotype is identified as medium-sized from frequency. The J gene is TRBJ2-2, the V gene TRBV19; the D call from TCRdb, TRBD1, cannot be confirmed without DNA. CDR1 and CDR2 from the germline V gene are LNHDA and SQIVND (reference sequence). The CDR3 consists of 13 residues. This CDR3 reads CASNPGGSGELFF.

The chain carries TRBV5-1 and TRBJ2-5. Germline assignment: CDR1 SGHRS and CDR2 YFSETQ. CDR3 length equals 16 residues. The CDR3 protein is CASSWTAVGQQETQYF.

This clonotype is medium-sized by frequency. This chain joins TRBV7-6 and TRBJ2-3; TCRdb gives TRBD1 as the D gene, but with no DNA this cannot be confirmed. Germline CDR1 and CDR2: SGHVS and FNYEAQ. The CDR3 loop spans 15 amino acids. This chain's CDR3 is CASSLEGGGTDTQYF.

According to its frequency, this clonotype is medium-sized (0.01 to 0.1%). V and J are TRBV18 and TRBJ2-5; TCRdb outputs TRBD1, but without DNA this stays unchecked. CDR3 size: 15 residues. Looked up from germline, CDR1 is KGHSH and CDR2 is LQKENI. Here the CDR3 reads CASSPGQGLQETQYF.

Measured by frequency, this clonotype is medium-sized. The chain links TRBV19 to TRBJ2-3; TCRdb's assignment of TRBD2 cannot be checked, as there is no DNA. CDR3 length: 16 residues. Per the germline V gene, CDR1 is LNHDA and CDR2 is SQIVND (reference sequence). CDR3 loop: CASSFSSSGSSDTQYF.

The V and J genes are TRBV5-1 and TRBJ1-1. The length of the CDR3 is 14 residues. Germline assignment: CDR1 SGHRS and CDR2 YFSETQ. The CDR3 here is CASSLESGNTEAFF.

The chain combines TRBV6-1 with TRBJ1-4. From germline, CDR1 is MNHNS and CDR2 SASEGT. The CDR3 runs 14 residues. CDR3 loop: CATRLRFGNEKLFF.

V and J are TRBV6-2 or TRBV6-3 and TRBJ2-7; lacking DNA, the TRBD1 call made by TCRdb goes unchecked. The CDR3 sequence is 12 residues long. Germline-derived CDR1 and CDR2 are MNHEY and SVGEGT. The CDR3 is CASSTGYHEQYF.

This clonotype shows up as medium-sized by frequency. The rearrangement links TRBV30 to TRBJ2-7; checking the TCRdb D call of TRBD1 is not possible without DNA. The length of the CDR3 is 15 residues. The germline V gene encodes CDR1 GTSNPN and CDR2 SVGIG (reference sequence). This CDR3 is CAWGQGAVKSYEQYF.

Judged by frequency, this clonotype is medium-sized. The V call is TRBV11-1, the J call TRBJ2-3; TCRdb's D call of TRBD1 is untestable without DNA. The CDR3 has 12 residues. The germline gives CDR1 SGHAT, CDR2 FQDESV (reference sequence). CDR3 region: CASSRDRGGQYF.

This chain connects TRBV6-4 to TRBJ1-5; TCRdb lists TRBD1, though no DNA is available to test this call. This CDR3 region has 15 residues. In germline, CDR1 is MRHNA, CDR2 SNTAGT. This CDR3 is CASSDTGTGYQPQHF.

The J gene is TRBJ2-7, the V gene TRBV18; TCRdb's assignment of TRBD2 cannot be checked, as there is no DNA. The germline gives CDR1 KGHSH, CDR2 LQKENI. This CDR3 region has 16 residues. Here the CDR3 reads CASSGLAGLSNYEQYF.

The chain uses TRBV19 and TRBJ1-1; the TRBD1 assignment by TCRdb is unverifiable without DNA. CDR1 is LNHDA and CDR2 is SQIVND in the germline V gene (reference sequence). CDR3 size: 14 residues. This chain's CDR3 is CASSITIGGTEAFF.

The CDR3 loop reads CASSQDRSVTYEQYF. V gene TRBV6-5 combines with J gene TRBJ2-7. Germline CDR1 and CDR2: MNHEY and SVGAGI. The CDR3 covers 15 residues.

This chain links TRBV18 with TRBJ2-1; TCRdb's D call of TRBD1 is untestable without DNA. The germline CDR1 and CDR2 sequences are KGHSH and LQKENI. The length of the CDR3 is 13 residues. The CDR3 protein is CASSPAGAYEQFF.

This rearrangement joins TRBV13 to TRBJ2-2; TCRdb returns TRBD1, unconfirmable since there is no DNA. This CDR3 spans 17 amino acids. Germline-derived CDR1 and CDR2 are PRHDT and FYEKMQ (reference sequence). CDR3 sequence: CASSLVWTGENTGELFF.

The chain employs TRBV27 and TRBJ1-4. The length of the CDR3 is 15 residues. Germline values: CDR1 MNHEY, CDR2 SMNVEV (reference sequence). The CDR3 here is CASSSSTGGVKKLFF.